The text below deals with one T cell receptor (beta chain). As yet, its antigen is unknown. Germline V gene lookup returns CDR1 SGDLS and CDR2 YYNGEE. The CDR3 has 18 residues. Each CDR3 protein gets one entry in TCRdb, which reprocessed the 5' RACE reads and gives no DNA. The sample table includes about 380,000 distinct CDR3 sequences. This specimen comes from a study of monozygotic twins with inflammatory bowel disease. Study-wide results and limits: Heterogeneous immunosuppressive treatment regimens may have introduced variability into patient repertoires. Among IBD patients, fewer clonotypes were shared with others than among healthy twins, especially with disease activity. Ultimately, a single strong signal or clonotype associated with IBD was not supported.

The J gene is TRBJ2-1, the V gene TRBV9; as DNA is missing, the TRBD1 call by TCRdb cannot be tested. The source material was blood. This TCR was sampled from a human donor with ulcerative colitis or Crohn's disease, or a healthy co-twin of an affected twin (not recorded which). The CDR3 loop reads CASSARTGIPSSYNEQFF.